This TCR beta chain originates from a study of human T cells and chemical hapten exposure (dated by TCRdb to the early 2020s). With regard to the full study: The libraries were sequenced as a pool, and the TCR yield per sample differed mostly because of small variations in library volumes within the pool. The study tracked peripheral blood TCR repertoire changes in vivo during primary and secondary sensitization to the hapten diphenylcyclopropenone (DPC) in alopecia patients. Both TCR alpha and TCR beta chains were sequenced from each blood RNA sample.

This clonotype has more than one count but fewer than ten. Its antigen target is currently unknown. No qualities accompany the bases; no much larger clone lies one base away. What the authors observed across the whole study: DPC sensitization did not change how many TCRs were above 1 in 1000 frequency, and no evidence was found of alterations in global repertoire structure. Repeated subsampling changed both the strength of the expansion versus patch-test correlation and the threshold at which the correlation became significant.

The library was built by means of 5' RACE. Instrument on record: Illumina MiSeq. During library preparation, unique molecular identifiers were attached to individual cDNA molecules so that TCRs could be counted quantitatively and reproducibly. Regarding the original processing steps: The median number of TCRs per sample was some 100,000, ranging from roughly 23,224 to 690,600. V, J and CDR3 annotation of the TCR reads was carried out using the Decombinator software suite. For the PS versus PT1 abundance plots, all samples were subsampled to the same number of TCRs (28,000). Expanded TCRs were defined as absent before sensitization and observed at least eight times at the 2-week time point. TCRdb redid the processing of the public reads, applying fastp at Q25 and MiXCR, and retained in-frame beta chains. CDR3 protein sequences are deduplicated, and each keeps its most common genes and DNA. TCRdb's processing, not the authors', yielded these V and J calls. Within this sample are about 140,000 distinct CDR3 sequences, with roughly 4.1% of them counted one time only. Over 1.1% of the sample is held by the ten biggest clonotypes.

Total RNA was extracted from unfractionated whole blood collected in Tempus Blood RNA tubes. A handful of healthy volunteers were used as TCR sequencing controls and were bled at day 0, 2 weeks and 6 weeks. This TCR was recovered from a female donor in good health.

This receptor has the CDR3 CASTNRGAGETQYF. The DNA sequence is given as TGCGCCAGCACCAACAGGGGTGCGGGAGAGACCCAGTACTTC. Rearrangement joined TRBV5-1 to TRBJ2-5, with 7 bases aligning to TRBD1. CDR1 SGHRS and CDR2 YFSETQ were looked up in the germline V gene. The cysteine opens and the phenylalanine closes a CDR3 of 14 amino acids. Only the CDR3 region is kept as DNA, spanning 42 bases read in frame from base 1. V lost 6 bases and J lost 4 bases, and the count of bases not matched to a germline gene is 9. Here the CDR3 is joined to the reference TRBV5-1 and TRBJ2-5 genes, and the full variable domain is: KAGVTQTPRYLIKTRGQQVTLSCSPISGHRSVSWYQQTPGQGLQFLFEYFSETQRNKGNFPGRFSGRQFSNSRSEMNVSTLELGDSALYLCASTNRGAGETQYFGPGTRLLVL.